The 28 T cell receptor beta chains below were found in one sample sequenced in a study of cytotoxic CD8 clonotypes in ibrutinib-treated CLL. Sequencing was performed with immunoSEQ multiplex PCR; in TCRdb, only in-frame clones are kept and a portion is missing. The sample holds about 89,000 clones, 70% to 80% seen once. Source: PBMCs, taken after 12 months of ibrutinib treatment. The receptors here all came from a human donor with chronic lymphocytic leukemia.

V and J are TRBV4-3 and TRBJ2-2; TRBD2 is a possible D gene (6 bases). Germline CDR1 is LGHNA and CDR2 is YSLEER. V dropped 1 base and J dropped 5 bases, with 8 bases sitting between them. This CDR3 is built from 14 residues. The chain's CDR3 is CASSQGRGTGELFF. The CDR3 DNA follows: TGCGCCAGCAGCCAAGGACGGGGGACCGGGGAGCTGTTTTTT.

The chain employs TRBV6-1 and TRBJ2-7; a weak D match, TRBD1 (5 bases). The V gene lost 5 bases and the J gene lost 2 bases, with 13 bases spanning the gap. This CDR3 spans 14 amino acids. Germline loops: CDR1 MNHNS, CDR2 SASEGT. The CDR3 DNA reads TGTGCCAGCAGTAGGTTGACAGTCACCTACGAGCAGTACTTC. Protein product: CASSRLTVTYEQYF.

In this sample, this clone turned up once. The CDR3 coding sequence is TGTGCCAGCAGTTTACCGGGATCCGGGGCCAACGTCCTGACTTTC. Protein product: CASSLPGSGANVLTF. V is TRBV28 and J is TRBJ2-6, with a tentative D call TRBD2 (5 bases). Trimming stripped 2 bases from V and 4 bases from J, with 9 bases between. This CDR3 contains 15 residues. The germline V gene has CDR1 MDHEN and CDR2 SYDVKM. The full variable domain, completed using reference TRBV28 and TRBJ2-6, is DVKVTQSSRYLVKRTGEKVFLECVQDMDHENMFWYRQDPGLGLRLIYFSYDVKMKEKGDIPEGYSVSREKKERFSLILESASTNQTSMYLCASSLPGSGANVLTFGAGSRLTVL.

This clone was seen a handful of times. V and J are TRBV2 and TRBJ1-6; no clear D. V shed 3 bases and J shed 4 bases, with 4 bases lying between them. In germline, CDR1 is SNHLY, CDR2 FYNNEI. CDR3 length: 13 amino acids. The CDR3 is CASSDAYNSPLHF. In nucleotides, the CDR3 is TGTGCCAGCAGTGACGCGTATAATTCACCCCTCCACTTT.

V gene TRBV6-6 combines with J gene TRBJ2-2; D tentatively fits TRBD1 or TRBD2 (5 bases each). V gave up 9 bases and J gave up 6 bases, with 14 bases separating them. The CDR3 runs to 13 residues. The germline CDR1 and CDR2 sequences are MNHNY and SVGAGI (reference sequence). The CDR3 reads CASISGGPGELFF. Here the CDR3 DNA reads TGTGCCAGTATTTCTGGGGGTCCCGGGGAGCTGTTTTTT.

This clone has just one count. The genes are TRBV12-2 and TRBJ1-5; TRBD1 is the table's D call, not checked against the DNA. TRBV12-2 is tagged as a pseudogene. The CDR3 loop spans 16 amino acids. The CDR3 region is CASRIPGQGGCQPQHF. The DNA of the CDR3 is TGTGCAAGTCGCATCCCAGGACAGGGAGGGTGTCAGCCCCAGCATTTT.

The CDR3 coding sequence is TGTGCCAGCAGCCAATATGGAAACACCATATATTTT. It codes for CASSQYGNTIYF. The V call is TRBV16, the J call TRBJ1-3, with D unresolved. This CDR3 spans 12 amino acids. Trimming removed 1 base at V and 3 bases at J, with 1 base between. Germline V lookup: CDR1 KGHSY, CDR2 FQNENV.

This clone was seen just once. The V gene is TRBV7-9, the J gene TRBJ1-1; 10 bases map to TRBD1. There are 15 residues in the CDR3. Germline V gives CDR1 SEHNR, CDR2 FQNEAQ (reference sequence). The V segment lost 6 bases and the J segment 5 bases; nucleotides outside the gene matches: 9. CDR3 bases: TGTGCCAGCAGTCCAACAGGGACAGGGGTGACTGAAGCTTTCTTT. This gives the protein CASSPTGTGVTEAFF. The full variable domain, in which reference TRBV7-9 and TRBJ1-1 provide the parts outside the CDR3, is DTGVSQNPRHKITKRGQNVTFRCDPISEHNRLYWYRQTLGQGPEFLTYFQNEAQLEKSRLLSDRFSAERPKGSFSTLEIQRTEQGDSAMYLCASSPTGTGVTEAFFGQGTRLTVV.

CDR3 nucleotides: TGTGCCAGCAGTGAAGCAGGGGGGTACAATGAGCAGTTCTTC. As protein: CASSEAGGYNEQFF. V gene TRBV6-1 combines with J gene TRBJ2-1; D could derive from TRBD1 or TRBD2 (6 bases each). From germline, CDR1 is MNHNS and CDR2 SASEGT. The CDR3 is made up of 14 amino acids. Trimming took 0 bases from V and 4 from J, leaving 7 bases between them.

This rearrangement joins TRBV14 to TRBJ2-7; the D is unclear. In germline, CDR1 is SGHDN, CDR2 FVKESK. V gave up 4 bases and J gave up 5 bases, with 12 bases separating them. CDR3 length equals 13 residues. CDR3 residues: CASSPLGGDEQYF. The DNA of the CDR3 is TGTGCCAGCAGCCCCCTGGGTGGAGACGAGCAGTACTTC.

The chain couples TRBV5-4 to TRBJ2-5; 8 bases are a match to TRBD1. CDR1 and CDR2 from the germline V gene are SGHNT and YYREEE (reference sequence). The CDR3 is 16 amino acids. The trim removed 4 bases at V and 4 bases at J, leaving 12 bases unmatched. The CDR3 spells CASSPGQGRVGETQYF. The CDR3 coding sequence is TGTGCCAGCAGCCCCGGACAGGGCAGAGTCGGAGAGACCCAGTACTTC.

To note about this clone: One end of the junction is discordant with germline, which a read error may explain. This chain uses TRBV5-1 with TRBJ2-1; D tentatively reads TRBD1 or TRBD2 (5 bases each). Germline V gene lookup returns CDR1 SGHRS and CDR2 YFSETQ. This CDR3 has 12 amino acids. CDR3 protein: CASSHPGDLRVF. The CDR3 DNA sequence: TGCGCCAGCAGTCACCCCGGGGACCTCCGGGTCTTC.

This chain uses TRBV5-1 with TRBJ2-5; no firm D call. The V gene lost 4 bases and the J gene lost 5 bases, with 18 bases spanning the gap. This CDR3 is built from 15 residues. The germline CDR1 and CDR2 sequences are SGHRS and YFSETQ. CDR3: CASSPTDTPSETQYF. CDR3 DNA: TGCGCCAGCAGCCCGACCGATACTCCCTCGGAGACCCAGTACTTC.

This clone turned up a few times. This CDR3 is CASRPGGASTDTQYF. CDR3 nucleotides: TGTGCCAGCAGACCGGGGGGGGCAAGTACAGATACGCAGTATTTT. The V gene is TRBV7-2, the J gene TRBJ2-3, with TRBD2 matching 8 bases. V was pared by 6 bases and J by 3 bases, with 8 bases of the junction left unmatched. This CDR3 has 15 amino acids. Germline V CDR1 and CDR2: SGHTA, FQGNSA.

The V call is TRBV5-8, the J call TRBJ2-3, with D perhaps TRBD1 (5 bases). From germline, CDR1 is SGHTS and CDR2 YDEGEE. This CDR3 is built from 13 residues. Trimming took off 2 bases at V and 10 bases at J, with 14 bases between the two ends. The CDR3 here is CASSFLGRDSQYF. CDR3 nucleotides: TGTGCCAGCAGCTTTCTGGGCAGGGATTCGCAGTATTTT.

This rearrangement joins TRBV7-9 to TRBJ2-3; a weak D match, TRBD1 (5 bases). CDR1 and CDR2 from the germline V gene are SEHNR and FQNEAQ (reference sequence). CDR3 length: 10 amino acids. Trimming left V 4 bases short and J 14 bases short, with 10 bases between. CDR3 in DNA: TGTGCCAGCAGCTACTCGACAGCGTATTTT. Protein sequence: CASSYSTAYF. The full variable domain, completed using reference TRBV7-9 and TRBJ2-3, is DTGVSQNPRHKITKRGQNVTFRCDPISEHNRLYWYRQTLGQGPEFLTYFQNEAQLEKSRLLSDRFSAERPKGSFSTLEIQRTEQGDSAMYLCASSYSTAYFGPGTRLTVL.

The CDR3 sequence is CASRGTGGSYEQYF. In DNA form, the CDR3 reads TGTGCCAGCAGGGGGACAGGGGGGTCCTACGAGCAGTACTTC. The chain recombines TRBV2 with TRBJ2-7; TRBD1 matches 11 bases. CDR1 and CDR2 (germline): SNHLY, FYNNEI. CDR3 length: 14 residues. Trimming removed 6 bases from V and 1 base from J; junction bases left unmatched: 2.

This chain joins TRBV19 and TRBJ2-3; 8 bases align to TRBD2. The CDR3 contains 15 residues. J gave up 2 bases and V 10 bases, and 11 bases lay outside the gene matches. The germline CDR1 and CDR2 sequences are LNHDA and SQIVND (reference sequence). The CDR3 is CATCGPSGPTDTQYF. The DNA of the CDR3 is TGTGCCACCTGCGGGCCTAGCGGGCCCACAGATACGCAGTATTTT. The variable domain in full, completed from reference TRBV19 and TRBJ2-3, reads DGGITQSPKYLFRKEGQNVTLSCEQNLNHDAMYWYRQDPGQGLRLIYYSQIVNDFQKGDIAEGYSVSREKKESFPLTVTSAQKNPTAFYLCATCGPSGPTDTQYFGPGTRLTVL.

This clone was seen only once. The chain combines TRBV18 with TRBJ1-3, with 7 bases fitting TRBD1. The CDR3 runs to 15 residues. The junction had 9 bases not matched to a gene; V was cut back by 6 bases and J by 4 bases. From germline, CDR1 is KGHSH and CDR2 LQKENI. Here the CDR3 reads CASSQTGVSGNTIYF. CDR3 DNA: TGTGCCAGCTCGCAAACAGGGGTGTCCGGAAACACCATATATTTT.

Concerning this clone itself: Other DNA sequences in the same sample also yield this CDR3. The rearrangement links TRBV7-2 to TRBJ1-6; 7 positions match TRBD1. The junction had 4 bases not matched to a gene; V was cut back by 3 bases and J by 8 bases. CDR1 SGHTA and CDR2 FQGNSA come from the germline V gene. The CDR3 extends over 14 amino acids. The CDR3 nucleotides read TGTGCCAGCAGCTTGACAGGGACGGATTCACCCCTCCACTTT. Translation: CASSLTGTDSPLHF.

This clone was counted between two and nine times. A much larger clone sits a single nucleotide away, making a read error possible. This chain joins TRBV5-1 and TRBJ2-2; weak D call: TRBD1 (5 bases). V was trimmed by 0 bases and J by 3 bases, leaving 9 bases between them. There are 15 residues in the CDR3. Germline V gives CDR1 SGHRS, CDR2 YFSETQ. CDR3 region: CASSLEGADTGELFF. In DNA, the CDR3 is TGCGCCAGCAGCTTGGAAGGGGCGGACACCGGGGAGCTGTTTTTT.

The chain couples TRBV18 to TRBJ1-1; D remains ambiguous. V was pared by 2 bases and J by 3 bases, with 7 bases between. CDR3 length equals 13 residues. The germline CDR1 and CDR2 sequences are KGHSH and LQKENI. CDR3 in amino acids: CASSPTYDTEAFF. DNA of the CDR3: TGTGCCAGCTCACCAACTTACGACACTGAAGCTTTCTTT.

The chain carries TRBV27 and TRBJ1-2; D ambiguous. Trimming removed 6 bases at V and 2 bases at J, with 13 bases between. CDR3 length equals 14 residues. Germline loops: CDR1 MNHEY, CDR2 SMNVEV (reference sequence). CDR3 residues: CASRGGLGNYGYTF. CDR3 bases: TGTGCCAGCAGGGGAGGGCTGGGGAACTATGGCTACACCTTC.

CDR3 protein: CASSRTGNNEQFF. CDR3 DNA: TGTGCCAGCAGCCGGACTGGAAACAATGAGCAGTTCTTC. The rearrangement uses TRBV7-9 and TRBJ2-1; D is perhaps TRBD2 (5 bases). CDR1 and CDR2 from the germline V gene are SEHNR and FQNEAQ (reference sequence). Trimming stripped 5 bases from V and 5 bases from J, with 10 bases between. The CDR3 runs to 13 residues.

V gene TRBV4-3 combines with J gene TRBJ1-5; unclear D gene. V was trimmed by 0 bases and J by 0 bases, leaving 6 bases between them. CDR1 is LGHNA and CDR2 is YSLEER in the germline V gene. This CDR3 has 15 residues. CDR3 bases: TGCGCCAGCAGCCAAGAAGCAGGTAGCAATCAGCCCCAGCATTTT. This sequence encodes CASSQEAGSNQPQHF.

The V gene is TRBV7-2, the J gene TRBJ2-7; D call uncertain. The CDR3 has 13 amino acids. V was cut by 3 bases and J by 3 bases, with 9 bases left in between. The V gene's germline CDR1 is SGHTA and CDR2 FQGNSA. The CDR3 here is CASSFLLNYEQYF. DNA for the CDR3: TGTGCCAGCAGCTTTCTCCTTAACTACGAGCAGTACTTC.

This clone is a singleton in its sample. V gene TRBV5-4 combines with J gene TRBJ1-2; the D gene is possibly TRBD1 (5 bases). The CDR3 is made up of 15 amino acids. The germline V gene encodes CDR1 SGHNT and CDR2 YYREEE (reference sequence). V was pared by 4 bases and J by 8 bases, with 21 bases between. The CDR3 coding sequence is TGTGCCAGCAGCCACCCGGGGCAGCCTTTAGGAGGCTACACCTTC. Protein sequence: CASSHPGQPLGGYTF.

The chain is built from TRBV9 and TRBJ2-3; 9 bases align to TRBD2. The length of the CDR3 is 14 residues. J was trimmed by 6 bases and V by 0 bases; bases with no gene match: 2. Germline V CDR1 and CDR2: SGDLS, YYNGEE. CDR3 nucleotides: TGTGCCAGCAGCGTAGGCGGGGGGGGCGATACGCAGTATTTT. Translation: CASSVGGGGDTQYF.